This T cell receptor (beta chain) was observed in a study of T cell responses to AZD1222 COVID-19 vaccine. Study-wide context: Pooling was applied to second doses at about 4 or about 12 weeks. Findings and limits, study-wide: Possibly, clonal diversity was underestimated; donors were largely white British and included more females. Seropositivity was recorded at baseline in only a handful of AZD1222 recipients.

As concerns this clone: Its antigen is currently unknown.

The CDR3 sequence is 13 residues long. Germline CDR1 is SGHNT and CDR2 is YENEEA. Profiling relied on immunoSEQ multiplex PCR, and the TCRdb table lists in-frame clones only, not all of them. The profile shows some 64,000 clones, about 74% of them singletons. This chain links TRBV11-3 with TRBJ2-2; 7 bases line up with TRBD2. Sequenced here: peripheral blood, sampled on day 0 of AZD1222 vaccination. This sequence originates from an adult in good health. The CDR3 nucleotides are TGTGCTACCGGGACTATCAACACCGGGGAGCTGTTTTTT. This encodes CATGTINTGELFF.